The 30 T cell receptor beta chains reported below all come from one sample, sequenced in a study of OX40 agonist ivuxolimab in advanced cancers. Data came from immunoSEQ multiplex PCR; TCRdb stores just in-frame clones and leaves some out. The table lists 65,000 to 95,000 clones, about 92% of them singletons. Here the sequenced sample was CD4+ or CD8+ T cells sorted from blood, taken in a trial of the OX40 agonist ivuxolimab. Every receptor here comes from an adult with an advanced solid tumor such as melanoma, head and neck, liver or kidney cancer.

The gene calls are TRBV6-6 and TRBJ1-1; possible D gene TRBD1, 6 bases. The CDR3 covers 13 residues. V shed 7 bases and J shed 4 bases, with 13 bases lying between them. Germline assignment: CDR1 MNHNY and CDR2 SVGAGI (reference sequence). The CDR3 DNA sequence: TGTGCCAGCAATAGGCAGGGGCTCACTGAAGCTTTCTTT. This encodes CASNRQGLTEAFF.

This clone has a single count. The rearrangement links TRBV7-2 to TRBJ2-1, with D unclear. Germline values: CDR1 SGHTA, CDR2 FQGNSA. Trimming stripped 1 base from V and 0 bases from J, with 10 bases between. The CDR3 contains 16 residues. The CDR3, as DNA: TGTGCCAGCAGCTTAGGGCTACCACCCTCCTACAATGAGCAGTTCTTC. It codes for CASSLGLPPSYNEQFF.

V usage is TRBV5-1 and J usage is TRBJ2-5; TRBD2 agrees at 7 bases. This CDR3 is built from 13 residues. The V and J ends lost 7 bases and 3 bases, in that order; junction bases with no gene match: 6. Germline lookup yields CDR1 SGHRS and CDR2 YFSETQ. The DNA of the CDR3 is TGCGCCAGCTCCCCGCTAGCGGAAGAGACCCAGTACTTC. The encoded protein is CASSPLAEETQYF.

The chain uses TRBV6-5 and TRBJ1-2; a possible D gene is TRBD1 (5 bases). The CDR3 has 16 residues. The V and J ends lost 2 bases and 4 bases respectively, with 17 bases between them. Germline V gives CDR1 MNHEY, CDR2 SVGAGI. CDR3 sequence reads: CASSYTSGADSYGYTF. The CDR3 coding sequence is TGTGCCAGCAGTTACACATCCGGGGCAGATAGCTATGGCTACACCTTC.

The gene calls are TRBV28 and TRBJ2-7; D gene ambiguous. The V end lost 2 bases, the J end lost 12 bases, and 11 bases lay between the germline ends. Germline assignment: CDR1 MDHEN and CDR2 SYDVKM. This CDR3 has 11 amino acids. CDR3 nucleotides: TGTGCCAGCAGTTTAATGGGGTTTAGGTACTTC. This encodes CASSLMGFRYF.

The chain uses TRBV7-6 and TRBJ1-1; D remains ambiguous. Germline loops: CDR1 SGHVS, CDR2 FNYEAQ. CDR3 length: 14 amino acids. Between the trimmed V and J ends, which lost 1 base and 6 bases, there was a span of 12 bases. Written as DNA, the CDR3 is TGTGCCAGCAGCTTAGGGGTGTCGCTGGCTGAAGCTTTCTTT. It codes for CASSLGVSLAEAFF.

The chain joins TRBV28 to TRBJ2-3, with 11 bases identical to TRBD1. The ends lost 10 bases at V and 5 bases at J; junction bases unmatched: 8. Per germline, CDR1 MDHEN and CDR2 SYDVKM. The CDR3 runs 14 residues. CDR3 sequence: CATFRDRGGDTQYF. The CDR3 bases are TGTGCCACCTTCCGGGACAGGGGGGGAGATACGCAGTATTTT.

V and J are TRBV28 and TRBJ2-7, with D possibly being TRBD1 (5 bases). CDR1 is MDHEN and CDR2 is SYDVKM in the germline V gene. The V and J ends lost 1 base and 7 bases respectively, with 14 bases between them. The CDR3 runs 14 residues. CDR3 DNA: TGTGCCAGCAGTTTATATCAGGGTTTTGGGGAGCAGTACTTC. Residues: CASSLYQGFGEQYF.

V gene TRBV5-1 combines with J gene TRBJ2-5; the match to TRBD1 covers 10 bases. This CDR3 spans 15 amino acids. CDR1 and CDR2 (germline): SGHRS, YFSETQ. V shed 3 bases and J 3 bases; nucleotides not matched to a gene: 5. The CDR3 DNA reads TGCGCCAGCAGCTCGCCGGGGACAGGGGAAGAGACCCAGTACTTC. Protein: CASSSPGTGEETQYF. The full variable domain, rest sourced from reference TRBV5-1 and TRBJ2-5, is KAGVTQTPRYLIKTRGQQVTLSCSPISGHRSVSWYQQTPGQGLQFLFEYFSETQRNKGNFPGRFSGRQFSNSRSEMNVSTLELGDSALYLCASSSPGTGEETQYFGPGTRLLVL.

The rearrangement uses TRBV6-1 and TRBJ2-3, with D unclear. The V gene's germline CDR1 is MNHNS and CDR2 SASEGT. CDR3 size: 13 residues. The V gene lost 7 bases and the J gene lost 4 bases, with 12 bases spanning the gap. The CDR3 sequence: CASTRSNADTQYF. In DNA form, the CDR3 reads TGTGCCAGCACACGGTCCAACGCAGATACGCAGTATTTT.

The J gene is TRBJ1-2, the V gene TRBV6-1; 9 positions agree with TRBD1. CDR1 is MNHNS and CDR2 is SASEGT in the germline V gene. J was trimmed by 4 bases and V by 7 bases; bases with no gene match: 7. The CDR3 covers 14 residues. The CDR3 here is CASTAGTGSYGYTF. In nucleotides, the CDR3 is TGTGCCAGCACCGCCGGGACAGGGAGCTATGGCTACACCTTC.

The chain employs TRBV4-3 and TRBJ2-7, with 11 bases lining up with TRBD2. V shed 0 bases and J 0 bases; nucleotides not matched to a gene: 4. Germline CDR1 is LGHNA and CDR2 is YSLEER. This CDR3 contains 17 residues. For the CDR3, the DNA is TGCGCCAGCAGCCAAGATCGACTAGCGGGGCGCTCCTACGAGCAGTACTTC. Its translation: CASSQDRLAGRSYEQYF.

The chain recombines TRBV15 with TRBJ2-7; the D is unclear. Germline CDR1 and CDR2: LNHNV and YYDKDF (reference sequence). Trimming took off 0 bases at V and 3 bases at J, with 12 bases between the two ends. There are 15 residues in the CDR3. CDR3 DNA: TGTGCCACCAGCAGAGATCAAGACGGGCTCTACGAGCAGTACTTC. It is translated as CATSRDQDGLYEQYF.

The V gene is TRBV7-3, the J gene TRBJ2-5; D unclear. The CDR3 is made up of 13 amino acids. Germline assignment: CDR1 SGHTA and CDR2 FQGTGA. V was cut by 0 bases and J by 4 bases, with 6 bases left in between. CDR3 bases: TGTGCCAGCAGCTTAACGTTAGGAGAGACCCAGTACTTC. Its translation is CASSLTLGETQYF.

This clone appeared once. The V gene is TRBV19, the J gene TRBJ1-1; D is unresolved. Trimming removed 1 base at V and 0 bases at J, with 6 bases between. The CDR3 consists of 14 residues. Germline values: CDR1 LNHDA, CDR2 SQIVND (reference sequence). CDR3 in DNA: TGTGCCAGTAGTATAGGACCTATGAACACTGAAGCTTTCTTT. Translated, it gives CASSIGPMNTEAFF. Using reference TRBV19 and TRBJ1-1 for the parts outside the CDR3, the full variable domain is DGGITQSPKYLFRKEGQNVTLSCEQNLNHDAMYWYRQDPGQGLRLIYYSQIVNDFQKGDIAEGYSVSREKKESFPLTVTSAQKNPTAFYLCASSIGPMNTEAFFGQGTRLTVV.

V usage is TRBV7-8 and J usage is TRBJ2-7, with D tentatively TRBD1 (6 bases). The CDR3 totals 12 residues. The V gene's germline CDR1 is SGHVS and CDR2 FQNEAQ. Trimming cost V 2 bases and J 4 bases, with 6 bases left between them. CDR3 in amino acids: CASSLTGYEQYF. CDR3 in DNA: TGTGCCAGCAGCTTAACAGGGTACGAGCAGTACTTC.

V and J are TRBV7-2 and TRBJ1-1; 7 bases are a match to TRBD1. The CDR3 sequence is 14 residues long. Trimming cost V 5 bases and J 5 bases; bases outside gene matches: 8. CDR1 is SGHTA and CDR2 is FQGNSA in the germline V gene. CDR3: CASSPDRVRTEAFF. DNA of the CDR3: TGTGCCAGCAGCCCAGACAGGGTACGAACTGAAGCTTTCTTT.

The chain is built from TRBV7-3 and TRBJ2-2; D unresolved. From germline, CDR1 is SGHTA and CDR2 FQGTGA. The CDR3 contains 14 residues. Trimming stripped 2 bases from V and 5 bases from J, with 9 bases between. In DNA, the CDR3 is TGTGCCAGCAGCTTAGAAGTGGGTACCGGGGAGCTGTTTTTT. Its protein is CASSLEVGTGELFF.

The DNA of the CDR3 is TGTGCCAGCAGTGAAAGGGGGGGAGGAATAATCAGCAATCAGCCCCAGCATTTT. Translated, it gives CASSERGGGIISNQPQHF. V and J are TRBV6-1 and TRBJ1-5; perhaps TRBD1 as D (6 bases). Between the trimmed V and J ends, which lost 2 bases and 1 base, there was a span of 18 bases. The CDR3 covers 18 residues. Germline V gene data show CDR1 as MNHNS and CDR2 as SASEGT.

The chain is built from TRBV6-1 and TRBJ2-1; 10 positions agree with TRBD2. Per the germline V gene, CDR1 is MNHNS and CDR2 is SASEGT. The CDR3 extends over 16 amino acids. The V segment lost 4 bases and the J segment 4 bases; nucleotides outside the gene matches: 7. As DNA, the CDR3 is TGTGCCAGCAGTGTACGTAGCGGGAGGACATACAATGAGCAGTTCTTC. It encodes CASSVRSGRTYNEQFF.

The CDR3: CASSSPQVSSMYF. The DNA for the CDR3 is TGTGCCAGCAGCTCCCCCCAGGTTAGCTCGATGTACTTC. The chain is built from TRBV11-3 and TRBJ2-7, with D hard to call. Per germline, CDR1 SGHNT and CDR2 YENEEA. The CDR3 has 13 amino acids. The V end was cut by 4 bases, the J end by 12 bases, with 19 bases between.

The J gene is TRBJ2-7, the V gene TRBV7-8, with D perhaps TRBD1 (5 bases). The CDR3 consists of 15 residues. Germline CDR1 SGHVS, CDR2 FQNEAQ. Deletions cut 5 bases from V and 2 bases from J, with 16 bases between. This CDR3 is CASSPRLDRTYEQYF. The CDR3 coding sequence is TGTGCCAGCAGCCCCCGACTCGACAGAACCTACGAGCAGTACTTC.

V gene TRBV11-3 combines with J gene TRBJ2-7; a weak D match, TRBD2 (6 bases). This CDR3 spans 13 amino acids. V was shortened by 4 bases and J by 9 bases, with 16 bases between the two germline ends. Germline assignment: CDR1 SGHNT and CDR2 YENEEA. This CDR3 is CASSSDSGRRQYF. CDR3 DNA: TGTGCCAGCAGCTCCGACAGCGGGCGGCGGCAGTACTTC.

This chain connects TRBV5-1 to TRBJ2-7; 11 bases are shared with TRBD1. Per the germline V gene, CDR1 is SGHRS and CDR2 is YFSETQ. The CDR3 length is 14 residues. Trimming at V came to 4 bases and at J to 4 bases, leaving 4 bases not matched to a gene. CDR3 DNA: TGCGCCAGCAGCGCCCGGGACAGGGGGTACGAGCAGTACTTC. It encodes CASSARDRGYEQYF.

This chain connects TRBV6-5 to TRBJ2-5; no definite D call. The V end was cut by 7 bases, the J end by 2 bases, with 17 bases between. CDR1 is MNHEY, CDR2 SVGAGI, per germline. The CDR3 sequence is 15 residues long. CDR3 residues: CASTPPSGRQETQYF. DNA of the CDR3: TGTGCCAGCACTCCTCCGTCGGGCAGACAAGAGACCCAGTACTTC.

The rearrangement joins TRBV5-1 to TRBJ2-5; D possibly matches TRBD1 or TRBD2 (5 bases each). V was trimmed by 4 bases and J by 2 bases, leaving 21 bases between them. There are 17 residues in the CDR3. The germline V gene has CDR1 SGHRS and CDR2 YFSETQ. This chain's CDR3 is CASSTGAPDLTQETQYF. CDR3 bases: TGCGCCAGCAGCACCGGGGCACCCGACCTGACGCAAGAGACCCAGTACTTC.

This rearrangement joins TRBV28 to TRBJ2-3; 10 nucleotides align to TRBD2. V lost 5 bases to trimming and J lost 3 bases; unmatched junction nucleotides: 11. CDR3 length: 17 amino acids. Germline loops: CDR1 MDHEN, CDR2 SYDVKM. This chain's CDR3 is CASSTFSLAGETDTQYF. In nucleotides, the CDR3 is TGTGCCAGCAGTACCTTCTCGCTAGCGGGAGAAACAGATACGCAGTATTTT. Full variable domain (missing parts from reference TRBV28 and TRBJ2-3): DVKVTQSSRYLVKRTGEKVFLECVQDMDHENMFWYRQDPGLGLRLIYFSYDVKMKEKGDIPEGYSVSREKKERFSLILESASTNQTSMYLCASSTFSLAGETDTQYFGPGTRLTVL.

V is TRBV4-1 and J is TRBJ2-7; 8 bases fit TRBD1. This CDR3 is built from 16 residues. Looked up from germline, CDR1 is MGHRA and CDR2 is YSYEKL. With V trimmed by 2 bases and J by 5 bases, 11 bases remained unmatched. The CDR3 spells CASSQYAGTGNDEQYF. The DNA of the CDR3 is TGCGCCAGCAGCCAATATGCCGGGACAGGCAACGACGAGCAGTACTTC.

The chain couples TRBV7-9 to TRBJ2-5; 9 bases are shared with TRBD2. The CDR3 extends over 15 amino acids. Germline V gene lookup returns CDR1 SEHNR and CDR2 FQNEAQ (reference sequence). The trim removed 8 bases at V and 1 base at J, leaving 8 bases unmatched. CDR3 residues: CASGGRAGGQETQYF. CDR3 bases: TGTGCCAGCGGCGGGAGGGCCGGGGGCCAAGAGACCCAGTACTTC.

The rearrangement uses TRBV29-1 and TRBJ2-3; perhaps TRBD1 as D (6 bases). The CDR3 is made up of 12 amino acids. Trimming took off 8 bases at V and 4 bases at J, with 13 bases between the two ends. Germline CDR1 is SQVTM and CDR2 is ANQGSEA. Written as DNA, the CDR3 is TGCAGCTCCTGCACAGGGCCAGATACGCAGTATTTT. It translates to CSSCTGPDTQYF.